Following are 18 T cell receptor beta chains from one sample sequenced in a study of cytomegalovirus exposure and HLA in healthy donors. With 60 Vbeta and 13 Jbeta primers, the PCR was carried out. The data were produced by immunoSEQ multiplex PCR, yet TCRdb's version contains in-frame clones alone and is incomplete. The sample includes approximately 130,000 clones, roughly 83% of them seen just once. What was sequenced was PBMCs. Receptor source: a girl aged 2 to 9 in good health and CMV-seronegative.

The chain joins TRBV25-1 to TRBJ2-5; 8 bases fit TRBD2. Germline values: CDR1 MGHDK, CDR2 SYGVNS. The CDR3 has 18 amino acids. J lost 4 bases, V lost 6 bases, and 19 bases had no gene match. CDR3: CASSGPWGGLARSETQYF. The CDR3 DNA reads TGTGCCAGCAGCGGACCGTGGGGCGGACTAGCTCGCTCAGAGACCCAGTACTTC.

This clone has just a few counts. V usage is TRBV19 and J usage is TRBJ1-3, with 8 bases fitting TRBD1. The CDR3 extends over 15 amino acids. V shed 6 bases, J shed 1 base, and the junction held 5 bases outside the gene matches. The germline CDR1 and CDR2 sequences are LNHDA and SQIVND (reference sequence). The CDR3 protein is CASRRQGTSGNTIYF. The CDR3, as DNA: TGTGCCAGTAGGAGACAGGGGACTTCTGGAAACACCATATATTTT.

V gene TRBV30 combines with J gene TRBJ2-1; D is unclear. The CDR3 covers 14 residues. The germline V and J ends were trimmed by 1 base and 9 bases, with 16 bases remaining between them. CDR1 is GTSNPN, CDR2 SVGIG, per germline (reference sequence). CDR3 residues: CAWSGALLAGEQFF. The DNA of the CDR3 is TGTGCCTGGAGTGGAGCCCTCTTAGCTGGTGAGCAGTTCTTC. Variable domain in full (rest from reference TRBV30 and TRBJ2-1): SQTIHQWPATLVQPVGSPLSLECTVEGTSNPNLYWYRQAAGRGLQLLFYSVGIGQISSEVPQNLSASRPQDRQFILSSKKLLLSDSGFYLCAWSGALLAGEQFFGPGTRLTVL.

The chain recombines TRBV6-1 with TRBJ2-5, with D possibly TRBD2 on 7 matching bases. From germline, CDR1 is MNHNS and CDR2 SASEGT. CDR3 length: 13 residues. V lost 3 bases to trimming and J lost 8 bases, with 13 bases between them. CDR3 in amino acids: CASSEGGGVTQYF. CDR3 nucleotides: TGTGCCAGCAGTGAGGGGGGGGGCGTCACCCAGTACTTC.

The V gene is TRBV7-3, the J gene TRBJ1-1, with D possibly matching TRBD1 (6 bases). The CDR3 runs to 15 residues. V was cut by 6 bases and J by 8 bases, with 22 bases left in between. Germline V gives CDR1 SGHTA, CDR2 FQGTGA. CDR3 nucleotide sequence: TGTGCCAGCAGAAACACGGGGGGGGCCGCCGACGAAGCTTTCTTT. Translated: CASRNTGGAADEAFF.

Points on this clone: This specimen includes other DNA sequences encoding the same CDR3. This chain connects TRBV10-2 to TRBJ2-7, with 7 bases lining up with TRBD1. The CDR3 has 13 amino acids. Germline assignment: CDR1 WSHSY and CDR2 SAAADI. The V and J ends lost 6 bases and 0 bases, in that order; junction bases with no gene match: 2. The DNA of the CDR3 is TGCGCCAGCAGCCGGGACAGCTCCTACGAGCAGTACTTC. It encodes CASSRDSSYEQYF.

This clone was observed a few times. This chain uses TRBV6-1 with TRBJ2-1; a possible D gene is TRBD1 (5 bases). The V end was cut by 3 bases, the J end by 7 bases, with 10 bases between. The CDR3 spans 13 residues. Per the germline V gene, CDR1 is MNHNS and CDR2 is SASEGT. CDR3 region: CASSDRVVNEQFF. In nucleotides, the CDR3 is TGTGCCAGCAGTGACAGGGTGGTAAATGAGCAGTTCTTC.

This clone was detected only once. The chain has TRBV7-9 and TRBJ2-7, with TRBD1 identical over 8 bases. Per the germline V gene, CDR1 is SEHNR and CDR2 is FQNEAQ (reference sequence). The CDR3 sequence is 15 residues long. With 5 bases clipped from V and 0 bases from J, the junction kept 6 bases outside the gene matches. Here the CDR3 DNA reads TGTGCCAGCAGCCCCAGGGACAGGCTCTCCTACGAGCAGTACTTC. Protein product: CASSPRDRLSYEQYF. The entire variable domain, with the rest obtained from reference TRBV7-9 and TRBJ2-7, is as follows: DTGVSQNPRHKITKRGQNVTFRCDPISEHNRLYWYRQTLGQGPEFLTYFQNEAQLEKSRLLSDRFSAERPKGSFSTLEIQRTEQGDSAMYLCASSPRDRLSYEQYFGPGTRLTVT.

The chain joins TRBV4-3 to TRBJ1-6; D remains unclear. Looked up from germline, CDR1 is LGHNA and CDR2 is YSLEER. V was pared by 1 base and J by 0 bases, with 7 bases between. The CDR3 extends over 16 amino acids. The CDR3 DNA is TGCGCCAGCAGCCAAGCGCAGTTCTCCTATAATTCACCCCTCCACTTT. This codes for CASSQAQFSYNSPLHF.

The chain couples TRBV6-5 to TRBJ2-2, with unresolved D. V dropped 2 bases and J dropped 0 bases, with 7 bases sitting between them. This CDR3 contains 15 residues. Per the germline V gene, CDR1 is MNHEY and CDR2 is SVGAGI. Here the CDR3 DNA reads TGTGCCAGCAGTTACCGGCGGTCGAACACCGGGGAGCTGTTTTTT. Its translation: CASSYRRSNTGELFF.

This chain uses TRBV7-3 with TRBJ2-7; TRBD1 matches 7 bases. CDR1 SGHTA and CDR2 FQGTGA come from the germline V gene. The CDR3 covers 14 residues. Trimming at V came to 1 base and at J to 5 bases, leaving 5 bases not matched to a gene. CDR3 sequence: CASSLNSGGNEQYF. The CDR3, as DNA: TGTGCCAGCAGCTTAAATTCAGGGGGAAACGAGCAGTACTTC.

This chain's CDR3 is CASNPPGTATYEQYF. CDR3 sequence (DNA): TGTGCCAGCAATCCGCCCGGGACAGCAACCTACGAGCAGTACTTC. This chain uses TRBV28 with TRBJ2-7, with TRBD1 identical over 7 bases. V lost 7 bases and J lost 2; bases outside the gene matches: 11. Looked up from germline, CDR1 is MDHEN and CDR2 is SYDVKM. This CDR3 spans 15 amino acids.

V and J are TRBV6-4 and TRBJ2-5; TRBD2 might be the D (6 bases). The DNA end is a closer match to TRBJ2-7, so the J assignment may be wrong. Germline loops: CDR1 MRHNA, CDR2 SNTAGT. The CDR3 is 14 residues long. The CDR3 loop reads CATRVMWGDYEQYF. The CDR3 bases are TGTGCCACCAGGGTTATGTGGGGGGACTACGAGCAGTACTTC.

J is TRBJ1-2 and V is TRBV7-9, with D maybe TRBD1 (5 bases). The CDR3 sequence is 14 residues long. Germline loops: CDR1 SEHNR, CDR2 FQNEAQ (reference sequence). Trimming took off 3 bases at V and 10 bases at J, with 18 bases between the two ends. The CDR3 region is CASSLAGTQGDYTF. The DNA for the CDR3 is TGTGCCAGCAGCTTGGCAGGGACTCAAGGGGACTACACCTTC.

This clone turned up a few times. This chain uses TRBV5-4 with TRBJ1-1; 8 nucleotides agree with TRBD1. V gave up 4 bases and J gave up 5 bases; unmatched junction bases: 4. The CDR3 extends over 13 amino acids. Germline V gene data show CDR1 as SGHNT and CDR2 as YYREEE (reference sequence). The CDR3 loop is CASSARGRTEAFF. CDR3 bases: TGTGCCAGCAGCGCCAGGGGGCGAACTGAAGCTTTCTTT.

J is TRBJ2-7 and V is TRBV5-3; TRBD1 matches at 7 bases. TRBV5-3 is identified as an open reading frame with a role that is uncertain. The CDR3 loop spans 18 amino acids. With V trimmed by 1 base and J by 2 bases, 15 bases remained unmatched. The CDR3 bases are TGTGCCAGAAGCTTGTTGGGTACGGGGACAGTTGATCCCTACGAGCAGTACTTC. It is translated as CARSLLGTGTVDPYEQYF.

This clone has just a few counts. J is TRBJ1-1 and V is TRBV5-4; D unclear. CDR1 is SGHNT, CDR2 YYREEE, per germline (reference sequence). The CDR3 length is 13 residues. Trimming cost V 2 bases and J 0 bases, with 5 bases left between them. The CDR3 reads CASSLNMNTEAFF. The CDR3 DNA is TGTGCCAGCAGCTTAAACATGAACACTGAAGCTTTCTTT. The whole variable domain, filled in from reference TRBV5-4 and TRBJ1-1, reads ETGVTQSPTHLIKTRGQQVTLRCSSQSGHNTVSWYQQALGQGPQFIFQYYREEENGRGNFPPRFSGLQFPNYSSELNVNALELDDSALYLCASSLNMNTEAFFGQGTRLTVV.

V and J are TRBV7-3 and TRBJ2-5, with TRBD1 as a possible D gene (6 bases). The CDR3 contains 14 residues. Germline-derived CDR1 and CDR2 are SGHTA and FQGTGA. V shed 4 bases and J shed 2 bases, with 11 bases lying between them. CDR3 nucleotides: TGTGCCAGCAGCTCTCAGGGGCTTCAAGAGACCCAGTACTTC. Translating it yields CASSSQGLQETQYF.